Given below is one T cell receptor (beta chain) in context. This table comes from immunoSEQ multiplex PCR, and its TCRdb copy is limited to in-frame clones, with some not included. The profile shows 190,000 or so clones, around 85% of them singletons. CDR3 length equals 14 residues. J was trimmed by 5 bases and V by 5 bases; bases with no gene match: 8. Germline CDR1 and CDR2: LNHDA and SQIVND (reference sequence). These data are taken from a study of blood T cell repertoires in COVID-19. Study-wide context: The study drew acute and convalescent COVID-19 samples from the United States, Italy and Spain.

This clonotype originated in a man aged 55 to 70 with COVID-19, enrolled during active disease. V usage is TRBV19 and J usage is TRBJ1-1; TRBD1 matches 7 bases. Material: peripheral blood. The chain's CDR3 is CASSARGGRTEAFF. The DNA of the CDR3 is TGTGCCAGTAGTGCTAGAGGGGGCCGGACTGAAGCTTTCTTT.